Following are 29 T cell receptor beta chains from one sample sequenced in a study of T cells after yellow fever vaccination. TCRdb used MiXCR to reprocess the 5' RACE reads, holding one entry per CDR3 protein. Among some 340,000 distinct CDR3 sequences listed, approximately 12% were seen once. The source material was CD4+ T cells sorted from PBMCs, sampled 45 days after the yellow fever booster vaccination. The receptors come from a man aged 18-30 years who received the YFV17D yellow fever vaccine.

The rearrangement links TRBV2 to TRBJ1-3; D ambiguous. Germline CDR1 SNHLY, CDR2 FYNNEI. This CDR3 contains 18 residues. V dropped 5 bases and J dropped 0 bases, with 20 bases sitting between them. For the CDR3, the DNA is TGTGCCAGCAGTCAAAAGCTACTGGTCCCGAACTCTGGAAACACCATATATTTT. Its translation: CASSQKLLVPNSGNTIYF.

This clonotype has just a few counts. CDR3 in DNA: TGCGCCAGCAGCCAAGATCAGGGTCCCGTATCAGGCTACACCTTC. Protein: CASSQDQGPVSGYTF. The chain has TRBV4-3 and TRBJ1-2; D is possibly TRBD1 (5 bases). Germline-derived CDR1 and CDR2 are LGHNA and YSLEER. This CDR3 has 15 amino acids. Trimming took off 0 bases at V and 8 bases at J, with 16 bases between the two ends.

This sequence joins TRBV5-5 and TRBJ2-5, with 9 positions matching TRBD1. Germline CDR1 reads SGHKS; CDR2 reads YYEKEE (reference sequence). The V gene end was trimmed by 3 bases and the J gene end by 2 bases; junction bases not matched to a gene: 2. The CDR3 covers 14 residues. The CDR3 sequence is CASSWDRAQETQYF. CDR3 DNA sequence: TGTGCCAGCAGCTGGGACAGGGCGCAAGAGACCCAGTACTTC.

This chain joins TRBV11-2 and TRBJ1-2, with D possibly matching TRBD1 (6 bases). The CDR3 is made up of 14 amino acids. V shed 5 bases and J shed 4 bases, with 14 bases lying between them. The V gene's germline CDR1 is SGHAT and CDR2 FQNNGV. The CDR3 bases are TGTGCCAGCAGCCCCGACAGGTTTGGCTATGGCTACACCTTC. Translation gives CASSPDRFGYGYTF.

This rearrangement joins TRBV2 to TRBJ1-5; maybe TRBD1 (5 bases). CDR3 size: 15 residues. Germline V gives CDR1 SNHLY, CDR2 FYNNEI. Deletions cut 4 bases from V and 2 bases from J, with 12 bases between. The CDR3 here is CASSVGGGGNQPQHF. CDR3 coding DNA: TGTGCCAGCAGTGTCGGCGGAGGGGGCAATCAGCCCCAGCATTTT. The variable domain in full, with the rest retrieved from reference TRBV2 and TRBJ1-5, is EPEVTQTPSHQVTQMGQEVILRCVPISNHLYFYWYRQILGQKVEFLVSFYNNEISEKSEIFDDQFSVERPDGSNFTLKIRSTKLEDSAMYFCASSVGGGGNQPQHFGDGTRLSIL.

This clonotype appeared many times. The CDR3 nucleotides read TGTGCCAGCAGCAGAGTTGGAGGAGGAAACACCATATATTTT. This codes for CASSRVGGGNTIYF. The V call is TRBV27, the J call TRBJ1-3; D ambiguous. In germline, CDR1 is MNHEY, CDR2 SMNVEV (reference sequence). Trimming took off 6 bases at V and 4 bases at J, with 13 bases between the two ends. The CDR3 totals 14 residues.

This clonotype appeared many times. The rearrangement uses TRBV7-2 and TRBJ2-7; possible D gene TRBD2, 6 bases. This CDR3 comprises 13 residues. The germline V gene encodes CDR1 SGHTA and CDR2 FQGNSA. V lost 7 bases and J lost 7, with 17 bases in between. CDR3 amino acids: CASTSWAGWEQYV. The CDR3 DNA reads TGTGCCAGCACCTCCTGGGCGGGGTGGGAGCAGTACGTC.

The chain carries TRBV11-2 and TRBJ2-7; no clear D gene. Trimming left V 1 base short and J 2 bases short, with 9 bases between. Germline V gene data show CDR1 as SGHAT and CDR2 as FQNNGV. CDR3 length: 14 amino acids. The CDR3 is CASSLGWPPYEQYF. The CDR3 region has the DNA TGTGCCAGCAGCTTAGGTTGGCCGCCCTACGAGCAGTACTTC.

The chain is built from TRBV7-2 and TRBJ1-5; 7 bases align to TRBD1. CDR3 length equals 15 residues. V dropped 1 base and J dropped 7; count of bases not matched to a gene: 7. The germline CDR1 and CDR2 sequences are SGHTA and FQGNSA. Written as DNA, the CDR3 is TGTGCCAGCAGCTTAGGAGGGGGCGGAAGGCAGCCCCAGCATTTT. Amino acid sequence: CASSLGGGGRQPQHF.

The chain is built from TRBV9 and TRBJ1-1; D gene ambiguous. CDR3 size: 14 residues. In germline, CDR1 is SGDLS, CDR2 YYNGEE. V was trimmed by 0 bases and J by 1 base, leaving 7 bases between them. CDR3 region: CASSVDPSNTEAFF. DNA for the CDR3: TGTGCCAGCAGCGTAGACCCGTCGAACACTGAAGCTTTCTTT.

The CDR3 DNA is TGTGCCAGCAGTTTACCGGCCGGGACAAGCAATCAGCCCCAGCATTTT. Translated, it gives CASSLPAGTSNQPQHF. The chain uses TRBV28 and TRBJ1-5, with D possibly matching TRBD1 (6 bases). The germline gives CDR1 MDHEN, CDR2 SYDVKM. The CDR3 length is 16 residues. The V gene lost 2 bases and the J gene lost 1 base, with 12 bases spanning the gap.

The sample holds a few counts of this clonotype. The chain recombines TRBV3-1 with TRBJ1-5; D uncertain. V dropped 8 bases and J dropped 4 bases, with 9 bases sitting between them. The length of the CDR3 is 12 residues. Germline V gives CDR1 LGHDT, CDR2 YNNKEL (reference sequence). DNA for the CDR3: TGTGCCAGCTCCCACACGAATCAGCCCCAGCATTTT. This codes for CASSHTNQPQHF.

The chain is built from TRBV7-2 and TRBJ2-3, with 7 bases fitting TRBD2. The CDR3 runs to 15 residues. Germline CDR1 is SGHTA and CDR2 is FQGNSA. The J segment lost 2 bases and the V segment lost 5 bases, leaving 7 bases of the junction unmatched. CDR3 amino acids: CASSPIGGDTDTQYF. CDR3 in DNA: TGTGCCAGCAGCCCAATTGGGGGGGACACAGATACGCAGTATTTT. The full variable domain, rest sourced from reference TRBV7-2 and TRBJ2-3, is GAGVSQSPSNKVTEKGKDVELRCDPISGHTALYWYRQSLGQGLEFLIYFQGNSAPDKSGLPSDRFSAERTGGSVSTLTIQRTQQEDSAVYLCASSPIGGDTDTQYFGPGTRLTVL.

This chain connects TRBV6-2 or TRBV6-3 to TRBJ1-1; a weak D match, TRBD1 (5 bases). Germline CDR1 reads MNHEY; CDR2 reads SVGEGT. CDR3 length: 17 amino acids. Trimming pared 1 base from V and 1 base from J, leaving 16 bases between. CDR3 loop: CASSYFPLTATNTEAFF. The CDR3, as DNA: TGTGCCAGCAGTTACTTTCCCCTGACAGCAACGAACACTGAAGCTTTCTTT.

This clonotype was seen many times. The J gene is TRBJ2-3, the V gene TRBV29-1, with a tentative D call TRBD2 (6 bases). Germline V gives CDR1 SQVTM, CDR2 ANQGSEA. The CDR3 is 14 amino acids. V gave up 7 bases and J gave up 6 bases, with 20 bases separating them. The CDR3: CSAAGWPGGDTQYF. CDR3 sequence (DNA): TGCAGCGCGGCGGGGTGGCCGGGCGGGGATACGCAGTATTTT.

The table lists this clonotype with a few counts. The chain combines TRBV10-3 with TRBJ2-3, with D unresolved. V shed 2 bases and J shed 2 bases, with 5 bases lying between them. This CDR3 is 13 amino acids long. Germline V gene data show CDR1 as ENHRY and CDR2 as SYGVKD. The CDR3 region has the DNA TGTGCCATCAGTGAGGGTCCCACAGATACGCAGTATTTT. This translates into CAISEGPTDTQYF.

The table lists this clonotype with a few counts. The rearrangement links TRBV27 to TRBJ1-6; 7 nucleotides align to TRBD1. Germline V gene sequence: CDR1 MNHEY, CDR2 SMNVEV (reference sequence). CDR3 length equals 14 residues. V was pared by 10 bases and J by 5 bases, with 8 bases of the junction left unmatched. DNA of the CDR3: TGTGCCACCCAGGGACAGCGAAATAATTCACCCCTCCACTTT. Residues: CATQGQRNNSPLHF.

The chain uses TRBV20-1 and TRBJ2-2; D is unclear. Germline lookup yields CDR1 DFQATT and CDR2 SNEGSKA (reference sequence). The CDR3 covers 13 residues. The ends were cut back, 3 bases at V and 5 bases at J, with 10 bases in the middle. CDR3 DNA sequence: TGCAGTGCTAGTAAGACTTATACCGGGGAGCTGTTTTTT. Residues: CSASKTYTGELFF.

The J gene is TRBJ2-3, the V gene TRBV12-3 or TRBV12-4, with TRBD1 identical over 12 bases. J gave up 6 bases and V 5 bases, and 6 bases lay outside the gene matches. This CDR3 comprises 15 residues. CDR3 in amino acids: CASSPGTGGGDTQYF. The CDR3 bases are TGTGCCAGCAGTCCAGGGACAGGGGGCGGGGATACGCAGTATTTT.

The V gene is TRBV6-4, the J gene TRBJ2-3; 8 positions agree with TRBD2. The V and J ends lost 6 bases and 0 bases, in that order; junction bases with no gene match: 2. The CDR3 length is 14 residues. Looked up from germline, CDR1 is MRHNA and CDR2 is SNTAGT. CDR3 DNA sequence: TGTGCCAGCAGCGGGGGGGCTAGCACAGATACGCAGTATTTT. As protein: CASSGGASTDTQYF.

The gene calls are TRBV11-2 and TRBJ1-6; D is ambiguous. The germline V gene has CDR1 SGHAT and CDR2 FQNNGV. This CDR3 contains 14 residues. Trimming stripped 1 base from V and 8 bases from J, with 9 bases between. The CDR3 sequence is CASSLVARDSPLHF. The CDR3 region has the DNA TGTGCCAGCAGCTTAGTTGCTCGAGATTCACCCCTCCACTTT. The full variable domain, with the rest looked up from reference TRBV11-2 and TRBJ1-6, is EAGVAQSPRYKIIEKRQSVAFWCNPISGHATLYWYQQILGQGPKLLIQFQNNGVVDDSQLPKDRFSAERLKGVDSTLKIQPAKLEDSAVYLCASSLVARDSPLHFGNGTRLTVT.

This clonotype occurred a few times. The chain joins TRBV2 to TRBJ2-4, with TRBD1 matching over 11 bases. Germline-derived CDR1 and CDR2 are SNHLY and FYNNEI. V gave up 8 bases and J gave up 9 bases; unmatched junction bases: 3. The length of the CDR3 is 12 residues. The CDR3 DNA follows: TGTGCCAGCTTGGGGACAGGGGGCATTCAGTACTTC. It codes for CASLGTGGIQYF.

This clonotype was seen a few times. The chain links TRBV7-2 to TRBJ2-1, with TRBD1 matching 9 bases. Germline V lookup: CDR1 SGHTA, CDR2 FQGNSA. With 5 bases clipped from V and 7 bases from J, the junction kept 6 bases outside the gene matches. CDR3 length: 14 amino acids. CDR3 residues: CASSRQGDLNEQFF. In nucleotides, the CDR3 is TGTGCCAGCAGCCGACAGGGGGATCTGAATGAGCAGTTCTTC.

This clonotype has a handful of counts. The rearrangement links TRBV20-1 to TRBJ2-1; possibly TRBD2 for D (6 bases). The CDR3 is 16 residues long. V lost 4 bases and J 0 bases, leaving 16 bases between the germline ends. CDR1 DFQATT and CDR2 SNEGSKA come from the germline V gene (reference sequence). The CDR3 DNA sequence: TGCAGTGCTATCCTCAGGGAGGCCCACTCCTACAATGAGCAGTTCTTC. Residues: CSAILREAHSYNEQFF.

This clonotype was recorded a few times. The genes are TRBV6-2 or TRBV6-3 and TRBJ2-7; 8 nucleotides agree with TRBD1. This CDR3 comprises 13 residues. Trimming took 8 bases from V and 3 from J; bases not matched to a gene: 6. The germline V gene has CDR1 MNHEY and CDR2 SVGEGT. The DNA for the CDR3 is TGTGCCAGCGGGGACAGGTCGAGCTACGAGCAGTACTTC. Translation: CASGDRSSYEQYF.

This chain connects TRBV7-2 to TRBJ1-5; a possible D gene is TRBD1 (5 bases). CDR1 SGHTA and CDR2 FQGNSA come from the germline V gene. The ends were cut back, 3 bases at V and 5 bases at J, with 5 bases in the middle. This CDR3 is 12 amino acids long. CDR3 sequence reads: CASSLGHQPQHF. As DNA, the CDR3 is TGTGCCAGCAGCTTGGGACATCAGCCCCAGCATTTT.

The chain recombines TRBV7-2 with TRBJ2-7, with TRBD1 identical over 7 bases. After removal of 8 bases from V and 5 bases from J, the junction contained 9 bases not matched to a gene. This CDR3 comprises 13 residues. Germline V gene lookup returns CDR1 SGHTA and CDR2 FQGNSA. CDR3 nucleotide sequence: TGTGCCAGCTCATTACAGGGGACCCACGAGCAGTACTTC. Amino acids: CASSLQGTHEQYF.

This clonotype was observed a handful of times. J is TRBJ1-2 and V is TRBV11-1; D gene ambiguous. The V gene's germline CDR1 is SGHAT and CDR2 FQDESV (reference sequence). Trimming removed 4 bases at V and 5 bases at J, with 17 bases between. This CDR3 is 15 amino acids long. CDR3: CASSYSHGTQYGYTF. CDR3 coding DNA: TGTGCCAGCAGCTATTCGCACGGAACGCAGTATGGCTACACCTTC.

This clonotype was seen more than once but under ten times. The genes are TRBV6-1 and TRBJ1-5; D is ambiguous. Germline V gives CDR1 MNHNS, CDR2 SASEGT. The V end was cut by 7 bases, the J end by 3 bases, with 13 bases between. CDR3 size: 14 residues. The CDR3 sequence is CASTTADPNQPQHF. The CDR3 nucleotides read TGTGCCAGCACTACAGCGGACCCCAATCAGCCCCAGCATTTT.